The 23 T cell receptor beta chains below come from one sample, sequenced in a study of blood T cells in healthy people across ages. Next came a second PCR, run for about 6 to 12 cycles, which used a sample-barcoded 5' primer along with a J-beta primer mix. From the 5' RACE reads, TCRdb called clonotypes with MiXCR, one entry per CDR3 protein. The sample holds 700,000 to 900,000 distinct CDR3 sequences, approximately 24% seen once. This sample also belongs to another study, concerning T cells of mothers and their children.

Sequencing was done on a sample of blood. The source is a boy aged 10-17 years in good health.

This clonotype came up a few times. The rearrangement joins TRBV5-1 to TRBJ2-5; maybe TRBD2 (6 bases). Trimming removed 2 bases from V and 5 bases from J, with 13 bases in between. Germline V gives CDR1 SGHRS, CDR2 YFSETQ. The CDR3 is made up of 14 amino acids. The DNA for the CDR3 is TGCGCCAGCAGCTTACGTCCCAGCGGGGAGACCCAGTACTTC. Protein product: CASSLRPSGETQYF.

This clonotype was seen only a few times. DNA for the CDR3: TGTGCCAGCAGCCATCGGGCCTCTAACTCCTACGAGCAGTACTTC. Protein product: CASSHRASNSYEQYF. The chain combines TRBV12-3 or TRBV12-4 with TRBJ2-7; D is ambiguous. This CDR3 comprises 15 residues. V was shortened by 6 bases and J by 0 bases, with 15 bases between the two germline ends.

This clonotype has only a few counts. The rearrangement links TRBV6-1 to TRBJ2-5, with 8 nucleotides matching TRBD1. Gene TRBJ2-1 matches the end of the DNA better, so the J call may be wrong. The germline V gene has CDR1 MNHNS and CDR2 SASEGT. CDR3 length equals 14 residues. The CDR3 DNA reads TGTGCCAGCTGGCGACAGGGGAAATACAATGAGCAGTTCTTC. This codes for CASWRQGKYNEQFF.

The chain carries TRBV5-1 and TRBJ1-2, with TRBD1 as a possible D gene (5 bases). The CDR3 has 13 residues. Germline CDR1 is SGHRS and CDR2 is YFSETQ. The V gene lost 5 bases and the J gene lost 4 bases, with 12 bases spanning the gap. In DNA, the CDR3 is TGCGCCAGCAGGTACGACAGCTCCTATGGCTACACCTTC. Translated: CASRYDSSYGYTF.

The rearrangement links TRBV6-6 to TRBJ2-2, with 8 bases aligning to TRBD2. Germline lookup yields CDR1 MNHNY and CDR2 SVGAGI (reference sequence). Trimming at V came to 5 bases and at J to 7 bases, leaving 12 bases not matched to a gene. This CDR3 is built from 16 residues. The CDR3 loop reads CASSLKTGGPGGELFF. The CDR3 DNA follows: TGTGCCAGCAGTCTAAAAACGGGGGGGCCTGGCGGGGAGCTGTTTTTT.

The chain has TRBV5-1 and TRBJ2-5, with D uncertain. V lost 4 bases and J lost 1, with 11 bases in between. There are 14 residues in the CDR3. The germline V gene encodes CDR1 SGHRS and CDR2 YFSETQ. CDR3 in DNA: TGCGCCAGCAGCCTGCGGACCATCCAAGAGACCCAGTACTTC. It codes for CASSLRTIQETQYF. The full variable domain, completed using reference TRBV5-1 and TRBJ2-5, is KAGVTQTPRYLIKTRGQQVTLSCSPISGHRSVSWYQQTPGQGLQFLFEYFSETQRNKGNFPGRFSGRQFSNSRSEMNVSTLELGDSALYLCASSLRTIQETQYFGPGTRLLVL.

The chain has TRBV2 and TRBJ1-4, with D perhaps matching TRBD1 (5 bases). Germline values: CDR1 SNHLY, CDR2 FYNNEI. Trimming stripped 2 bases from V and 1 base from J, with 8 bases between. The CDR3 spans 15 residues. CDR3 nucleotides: TGTGCCAGCAGTGAACGCCAGGGAACTAATGAAAAACTGTTTTTT. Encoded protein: CASSERQGTNEKLFF.

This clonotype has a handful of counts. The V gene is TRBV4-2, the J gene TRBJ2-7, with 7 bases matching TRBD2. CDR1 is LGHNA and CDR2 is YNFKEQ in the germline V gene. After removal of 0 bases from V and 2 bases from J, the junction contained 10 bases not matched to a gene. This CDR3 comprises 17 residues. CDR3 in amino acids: CASSQDRFGGGTYEQYF. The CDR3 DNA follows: TGTGCCAGCAGCCAAGATAGGTTTGGCGGGGGTACCTACGAGCAGTACTTC.

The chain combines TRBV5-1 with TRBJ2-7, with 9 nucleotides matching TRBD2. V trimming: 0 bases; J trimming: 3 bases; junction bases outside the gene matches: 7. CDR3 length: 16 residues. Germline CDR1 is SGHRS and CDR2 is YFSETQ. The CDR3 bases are TGCGCCAGCAGCTTGGGAGCGGGGGGTTCTTACTACGAGCAGTACTTC. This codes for CASSLGAGGSYYEQYF.

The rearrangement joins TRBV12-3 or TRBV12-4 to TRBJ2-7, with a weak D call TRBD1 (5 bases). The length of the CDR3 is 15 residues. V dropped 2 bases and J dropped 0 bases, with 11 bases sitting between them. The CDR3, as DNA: TGTGCCAGCAGTTTATGGCAGGGATACTCCTACGAGCAGTACTTC. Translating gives CASSLWQGYSYEQYF.

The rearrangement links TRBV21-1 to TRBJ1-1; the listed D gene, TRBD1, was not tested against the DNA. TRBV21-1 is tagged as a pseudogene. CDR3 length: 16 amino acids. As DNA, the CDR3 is TGTGCCAGCAGCAAAGACGACTTACAAGGAGGGGGAGAAGCTTTCTTT. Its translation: CASSKDDLQGGGEAFF.

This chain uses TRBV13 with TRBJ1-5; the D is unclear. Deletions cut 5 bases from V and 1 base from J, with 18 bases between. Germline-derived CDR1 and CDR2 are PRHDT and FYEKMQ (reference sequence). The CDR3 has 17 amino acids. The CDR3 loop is CASSQRRMLLSNQPQHF. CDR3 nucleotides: TGTGCCAGCAGCCAAAGACGGATGCTCTTAAGCAATCAGCCCCAGCATTTT.

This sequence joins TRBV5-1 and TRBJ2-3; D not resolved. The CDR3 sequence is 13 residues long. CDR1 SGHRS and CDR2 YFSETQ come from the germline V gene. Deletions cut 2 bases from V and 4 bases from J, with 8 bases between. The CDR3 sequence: CASSFGESDTQYF. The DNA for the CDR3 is TGCGCCAGCAGCTTTGGAGAATCAGATACGCAGTATTTT.

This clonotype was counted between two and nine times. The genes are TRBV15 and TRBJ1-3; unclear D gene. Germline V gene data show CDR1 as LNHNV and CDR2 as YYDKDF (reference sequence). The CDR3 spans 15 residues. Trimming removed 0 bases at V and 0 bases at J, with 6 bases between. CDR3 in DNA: TGTGCCACCAGCAGAGAACCTTTCTCTGGAAACACCATATATTTT. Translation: CATSREPFSGNTIYF. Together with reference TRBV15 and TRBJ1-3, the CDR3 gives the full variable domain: DAMVIQNPRYQVTQFGKPVTLSCSQTLNHNVMYWYQQKSSQAPKLLFHYYDKDFNNEADTPDNFQSRRPNTSFCFLDIRSPGLGDTAMYLCATSREPFSGNTIYFGEGSWLTVV.

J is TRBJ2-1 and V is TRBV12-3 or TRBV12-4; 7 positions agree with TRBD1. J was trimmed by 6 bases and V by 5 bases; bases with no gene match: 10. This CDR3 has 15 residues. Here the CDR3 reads CASSPRPTGTNEQFF. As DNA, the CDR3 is TGTGCCAGCAGTCCCAGGCCGACAGGGACCAATGAGCAGTTCTTC.

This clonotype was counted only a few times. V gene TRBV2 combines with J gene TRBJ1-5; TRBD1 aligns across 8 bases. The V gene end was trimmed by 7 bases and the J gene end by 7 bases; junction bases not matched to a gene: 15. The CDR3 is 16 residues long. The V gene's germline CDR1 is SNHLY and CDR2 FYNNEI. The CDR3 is CASNRAHTGGGQPQHF. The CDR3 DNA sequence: TGTGCCAGCAACCGAGCCCACACAGGGGGAGGGCAGCCCCAGCATTTT. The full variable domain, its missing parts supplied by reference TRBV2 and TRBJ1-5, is EPEVTQTPSHQVTQMGQEVILRCVPISNHLYFYWYRQILGQKVEFLVSFYNNEISEKSEIFDDQFSVERPDGSNFTLKIRSTKLEDSAMYFCASNRAHTGGGQPQHFGDGTRLSIL.

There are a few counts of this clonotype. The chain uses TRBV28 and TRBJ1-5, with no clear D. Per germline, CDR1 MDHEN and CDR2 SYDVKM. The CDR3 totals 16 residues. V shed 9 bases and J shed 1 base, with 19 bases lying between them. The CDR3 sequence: CASERSGIGSNQPQHF. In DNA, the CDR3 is TGTGCCAGTGAGCGATCGGGGATCGGGAGCAATCAGCCCCAGCATTTT.

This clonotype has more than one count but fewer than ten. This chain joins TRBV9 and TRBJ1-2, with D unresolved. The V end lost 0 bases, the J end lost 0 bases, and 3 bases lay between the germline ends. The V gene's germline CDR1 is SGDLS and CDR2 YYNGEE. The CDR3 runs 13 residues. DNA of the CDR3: TGTGCCAGCAGCGTAGTTACTAACTATGGCTACACCTTC. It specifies CASSVVTNYGYTF.

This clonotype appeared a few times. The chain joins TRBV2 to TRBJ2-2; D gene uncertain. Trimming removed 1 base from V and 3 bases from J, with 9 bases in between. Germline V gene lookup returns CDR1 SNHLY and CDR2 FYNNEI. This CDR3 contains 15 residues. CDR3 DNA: TGTGCCAGCAGTGAAGGGCAGGCGCACACCGGGGAGCTGTTTTTT. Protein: CASSEGQAHTGELFF.

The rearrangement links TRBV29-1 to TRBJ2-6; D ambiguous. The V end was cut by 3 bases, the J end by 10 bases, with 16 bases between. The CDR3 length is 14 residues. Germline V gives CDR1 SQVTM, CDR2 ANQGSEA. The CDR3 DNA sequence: TGCAGCGTTGATGGGCAGGAGATTGGGAACGTCCTGACTTTC. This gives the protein CSVDGQEIGNVLTF. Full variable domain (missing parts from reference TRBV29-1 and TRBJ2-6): SAVISQKPSRDICQRGTSLTIQCQVDSQVTMMFWYRQQPGQSLTLIATANQGSEATYESGFVIDKFPISRPNLTFSTLTVSNMSPEDSSIYLCSVDGQEIGNVLTFGAGSRLTVL.

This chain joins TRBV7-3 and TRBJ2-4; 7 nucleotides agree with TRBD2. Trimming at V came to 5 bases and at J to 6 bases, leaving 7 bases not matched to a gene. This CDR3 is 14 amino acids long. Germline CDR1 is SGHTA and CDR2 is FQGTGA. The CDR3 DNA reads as TGTGCCAGCAGCCGGGGGGAGGGAGGAAACATTCAGTACTTC. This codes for CASSRGEGGNIQYF. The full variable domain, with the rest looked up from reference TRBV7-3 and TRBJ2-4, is GAGVSQTPSNKVTEKGKYVELRCDPISGHTALYWYRQSLGQGPEFLIYFQGTGAADDSGLPNDRFFAVRPEGSVSTLKIQRTERGDSAVYLCASSRGEGGNIQYFGAGTRLSVL.

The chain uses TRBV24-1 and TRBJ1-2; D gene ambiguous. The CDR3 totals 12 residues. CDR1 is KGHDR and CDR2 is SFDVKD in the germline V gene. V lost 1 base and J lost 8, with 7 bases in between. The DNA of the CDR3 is TGTGCCACCAGTGATTTCAAAGACGGCTACACCTTC. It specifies CATSDFKDGYTF.

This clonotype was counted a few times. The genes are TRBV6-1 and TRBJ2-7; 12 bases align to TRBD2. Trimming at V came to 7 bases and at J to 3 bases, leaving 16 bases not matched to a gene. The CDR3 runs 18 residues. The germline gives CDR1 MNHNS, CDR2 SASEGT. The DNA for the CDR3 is TGTGCCAGCATCGGGACCGGGACTAGCGGGCCTCGGCGCTACGAGCAGTACTTC. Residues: CASIGTGTSGPRRYEQYF.